This T cell receptor beta chain appears in the sequencing data of a study of T-cell reconstitution after alpha-beta-depleted transplantation in children. The TCRbeta library was prepared with unique molecular identifiers. TCRdb analysed the PCR reads with MiXCR anew, one entry per CDR3 protein. The data hold approximately 97,000 distinct CDR3 sequences, with under 7% observed a single time. This sample comprised PBMCs, mostly from graft donor cells, obtained 60 days after TCRalphabeta/CD19-depleted stem cell transplant. This receptor was taken from a female patient aged 2-9 years who had a stem cell transplant for Fanconi anemia, so the T cells may come from the graft donor.

This chain's CDR3 is CASSFSGTGAYEQYF. CDR3 DNA sequence: TGTGCCAGCAGTTTCTCCGGGACAGGGGCCTACGAGCAGTACTTC. This sequence joins TRBV6-5 and TRBJ2-7, with TRBD1 matching 10 bases. The germline V gene has CDR1 MNHEY and CDR2 SVGAGI. The CDR3 covers 15 residues. V shed 4 bases and J 2 bases; nucleotides not matched to a gene: 5.